This T cell receptor (beta chain) emerged from a study of spatial heterogeneity in lung cancer. Study-level background: Available follow-up PBMC samples were sequenced, at a median of roughly 2 years post-resection. Consistently, beta-chain sequences turned up in larger numbers than alpha-chain sequences did.

Indicated time point: blood at routine non-recurrence follow-up after resection. Frozen PBMC, nontumor lung or tumor provided whole RNA, which was sequenced unsorted. The germline CDR1 and CDR2 sequences are LGHDT and YNNKEL (reference sequence). The CDR3 runs 17 residues. The junction had 16 bases not matched to a gene; V was cut back by 7 bases and J by 6 bases. This clonotype is deemed medium-sized. Each CDR3 protein is one row after TCRdb ran MiXCR on the 5' RACE reads. The sample has 8,000 to 10,000 distinct CDR3 sequences; about a quarter are singletons. Source: PBMCs, taken at follow-up. The V gene is TRBV3-1, the J gene TRBJ2-2; TRBD2 agrees at 8 bases. The sequence came from a female donor with early-stage non-small cell lung cancer. Here the CDR3 reads CASTTLGTRIGPGELFF. CDR3 coding DNA: TGTGCCAGCACCACCCTCGGGACTAGAATCGGCCCCGGGGAGCTGTTTTTT.